This T cell receptor beta chain was documented in a study of patients and donors after allogeneic stem cell transplantation. This clonotype has more than one count but fewer than ten. TCRdb reprocessed the RT-PCR reads via MiXCR and lists one record per CDR3 protein. This sample has 410,000 or so distinct CDR3 sequences, with 16% found just once. The CDR3 totals 17 residues. The ends lost 4 bases at V and 3 bases at J; junction bases unmatched: 14. The receptor was derived from a human donor who was either an allogeneic HSCT recipient or a stem cell or donor lymphocyte infusion donor (not recorded which). It is not recorded whose cells these are; they may come from a transplant donor. V is TRBV12-3 or TRBV12-4 and J is TRBJ2-7, with TRBD2 matching over 8 bases. Material for sequencing was blood, either unsorted or a sorted T cell fraction (not recorded which). In nucleotides, the CDR3 is TGTGCCAGCAGTTCGAAGGCCGGCGTAGCGGGATACTACGAGCAGTACTTC. The encoded protein is CASSSKAGVAGYYEQYF.